The clone carrying this TCR beta chain was recorded a few times. Its antigen is as yet unknown. These data originate in a study of response to subunit inactivated influenza vaccine. Between the trimmed V and J ends, which lost 1 base and 0 bases, there was a span of 11 bases. Germline values: CDR1 SGHDN, CDR2 FVKESK. The CDR3 is 16 residues long. Via MiXCR, TCRdb re-called the RT-PCR reads, giving one row per CDR3 protein. The sample holds over 150,000 distinct CDR3 sequences; roughly 8.7% are singletons and the top ten take under 13%. Study-wide results and caveats: The authors offered the suggestion that each seasonal influenza vaccination recruits few new T cells.

The V call is TRBV14, the J call TRBJ2-3; no clear D. The source of this sequence is a man in his forties or fifties who received an inactivated influenza vaccine. The sequencing used non-naive T cells sorted from PBMCs, collected on the day of vaccination. Here the CDR3 DNA reads TGTGCCAGCAGCCAAGGTTGGGCGGCGAGCACAGATACGCAGTATTTT. Encoded protein: CASSQGWAASTDTQYF.